Sequencing of this T cell receptor beta chain was carried out in a study of blood T cell repertoires in COVID-19. Background on the study: From T cells, B-cell-depleted T cells, or PBMCs came the material, which was cDNA or gDNA.

In this sample, this clone turned up a few times. Participants reported their clinical history, and cohort assignment relied on those reports. The protocol was immunoSEQ multiplex PCR, while the TCRdb copy is restricted to in-frame clones and leaves out a portion. The table records more than 300,000 clones, around 86% of them present only once. The TCR comes from a man aged 30 to 45 who had recovered from COVID-19. Material for sequencing was PBMCs or T cells enriched from blood (not recorded which).

CDR3 nucleotides: TGTGCCAGCAGCCTAGGCTTTTACGGACAGGGGTTCTATGGCTACACCTTC. This encodes CASSLGFYGQGFYGYTF. The V gene is TRBV11-2, the J gene TRBJ1-2; 9 bases match TRBD1. Trimming cost V 5 bases and J 4 bases; bases outside gene matches: 14. Germline CDR1 and CDR2: SGHAT and FQNNGV. The CDR3 sequence is 17 residues long.